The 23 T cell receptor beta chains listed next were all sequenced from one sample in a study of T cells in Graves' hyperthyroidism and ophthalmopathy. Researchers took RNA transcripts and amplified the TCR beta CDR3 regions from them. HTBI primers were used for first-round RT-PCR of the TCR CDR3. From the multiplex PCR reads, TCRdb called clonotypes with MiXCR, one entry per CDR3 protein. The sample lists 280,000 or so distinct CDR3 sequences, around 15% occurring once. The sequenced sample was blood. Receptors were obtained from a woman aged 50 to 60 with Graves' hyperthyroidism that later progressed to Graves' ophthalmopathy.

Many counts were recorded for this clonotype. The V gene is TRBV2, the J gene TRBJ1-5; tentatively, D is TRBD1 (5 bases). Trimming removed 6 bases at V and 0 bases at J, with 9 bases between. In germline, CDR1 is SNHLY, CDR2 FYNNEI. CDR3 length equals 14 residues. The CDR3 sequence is CASRRDVSNQPQHF. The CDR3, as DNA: TGTGCCAGCAGAAGGGACGTTAGCAATCAGCCCCAGCATTTT.

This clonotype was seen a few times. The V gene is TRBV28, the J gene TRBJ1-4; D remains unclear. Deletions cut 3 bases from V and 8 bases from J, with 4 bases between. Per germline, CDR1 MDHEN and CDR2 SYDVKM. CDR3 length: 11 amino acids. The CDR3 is CASSFEEKLFF. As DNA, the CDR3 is TGTGCCAGCAGTTTTGAGGAAAAACTGTTTTTT.

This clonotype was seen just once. CDR3 loop: CASSLELQGISRGKNIQYF. The CDR3 bases are TGTGCCAGCAGCTTAGAATTACAGGGGATTTCAAGGGGCAAAAACATTCAGTACTTC. The V gene is TRBV11-2, the J gene TRBJ2-4; TRBD1 matches 7 bases. The CDR3 contains 19 residues. CDR1 is SGHAT and CDR2 is FQNNGV in the germline V gene. Germline trimming cut 0 bases from V and 3 bases from J; bases unmatched to any gene: 14. Looking up the rest from reference TRBV11-2 and TRBJ2-4 gives the full variable domain: EAGVAQSPRYKIIEKRQSVAFWCNPISGHATLYWYQQILGQGPKLLIQFQNNGVVDDSQLPKDRFSAERLKGVDSTLKIQPAKLEDSAVYLCASSLELQGISRGKNIQYFGAGTRLSVL.

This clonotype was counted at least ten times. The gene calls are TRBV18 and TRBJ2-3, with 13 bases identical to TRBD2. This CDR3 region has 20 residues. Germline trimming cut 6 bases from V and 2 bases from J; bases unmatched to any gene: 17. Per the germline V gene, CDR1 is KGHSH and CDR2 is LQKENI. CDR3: CASSLQIPGTSGASTDTQYF. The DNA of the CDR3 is TGTGCCAGCTCCCTCCAGATACCCGGGACTAGCGGGGCCTCCACAGATACGCAGTATTTT.

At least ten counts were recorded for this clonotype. The CDR3 protein is CASSQQGAETQYF. The CDR3 coding sequence is TGTGCCAGCAGCCAACAGGGGGCCGAGACCCAGTACTTC. The V and J genes are TRBV2 and TRBJ2-5; 9 positions agree with TRBD1. The CDR3 has 13 residues. CDR1 is SNHLY, CDR2 FYNNEI, per germline. The J segment lost 5 bases and the V segment lost 6 bases, leaving 4 bases of the junction unmatched.

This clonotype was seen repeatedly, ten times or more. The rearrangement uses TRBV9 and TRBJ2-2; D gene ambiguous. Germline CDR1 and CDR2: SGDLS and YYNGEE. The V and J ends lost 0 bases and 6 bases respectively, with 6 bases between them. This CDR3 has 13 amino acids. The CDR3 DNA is TGTGCCAGCAGCGTAGGGGAATCCGGGGAGCTGTTTTTT. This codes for CASSVGESGELFF.

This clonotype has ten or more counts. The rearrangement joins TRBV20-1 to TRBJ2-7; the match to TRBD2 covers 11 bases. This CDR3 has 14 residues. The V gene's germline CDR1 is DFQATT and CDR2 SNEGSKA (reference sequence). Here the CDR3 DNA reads TGCAGCCCACTAGCGGGGGAAAAGTTCTACGAGCAGTACTTC. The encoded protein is CSPLAGEKFYEQYF.

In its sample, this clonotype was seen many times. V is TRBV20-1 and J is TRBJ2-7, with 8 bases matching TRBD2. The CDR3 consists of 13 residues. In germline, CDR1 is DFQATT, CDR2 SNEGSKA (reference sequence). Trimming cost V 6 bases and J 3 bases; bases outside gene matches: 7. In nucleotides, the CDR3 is TGCAGTGCCTGGAGCGGGAGACTCTACGAGCAGTACTTC. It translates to CSAWSGRLYEQYF.

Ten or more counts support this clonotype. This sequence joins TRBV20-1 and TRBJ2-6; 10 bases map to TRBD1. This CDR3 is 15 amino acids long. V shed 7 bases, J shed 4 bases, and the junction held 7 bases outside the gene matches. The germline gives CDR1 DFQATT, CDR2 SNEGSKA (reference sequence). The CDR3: CSVRDRGRGANVLTF. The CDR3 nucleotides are TGCAGTGTCCGGGACAGGGGAAGAGGGGCCAACGTCCTGACTTTC.

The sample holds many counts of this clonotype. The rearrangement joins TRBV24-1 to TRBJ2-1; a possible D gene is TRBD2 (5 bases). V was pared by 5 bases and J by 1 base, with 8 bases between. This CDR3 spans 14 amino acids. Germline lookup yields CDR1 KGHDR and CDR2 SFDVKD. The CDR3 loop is CATSGRGSYNEQFF. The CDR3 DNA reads TGTGCCACCAGTGGCCGGGGATCCTACAATGAGCAGTTCTTC.

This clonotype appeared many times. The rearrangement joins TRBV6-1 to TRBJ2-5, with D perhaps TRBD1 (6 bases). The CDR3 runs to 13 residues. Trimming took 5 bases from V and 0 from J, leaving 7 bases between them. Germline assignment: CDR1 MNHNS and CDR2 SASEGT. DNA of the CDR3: TGTGCCAGCAGTAGGGACAACCAAGAGACCCAGTACTTC. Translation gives CASSRDNQETQYF.

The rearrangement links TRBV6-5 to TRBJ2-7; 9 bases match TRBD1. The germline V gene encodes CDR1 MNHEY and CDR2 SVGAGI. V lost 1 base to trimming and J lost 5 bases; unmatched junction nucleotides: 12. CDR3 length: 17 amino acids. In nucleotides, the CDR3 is TGTGCCAGCAGTTACTTGGGACAGGGAGGGTTCGGTCACGAGCAGTACTTC. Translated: CASSYLGQGGFGHEQYF.

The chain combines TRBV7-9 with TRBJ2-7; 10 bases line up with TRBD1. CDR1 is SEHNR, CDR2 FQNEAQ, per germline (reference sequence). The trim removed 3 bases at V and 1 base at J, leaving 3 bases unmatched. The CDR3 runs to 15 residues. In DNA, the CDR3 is TGTGCCAGCAGCTTCTGGGACAGGGGATCCTACGAGCAGTACTTC. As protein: CASSFWDRGSYEQYF.

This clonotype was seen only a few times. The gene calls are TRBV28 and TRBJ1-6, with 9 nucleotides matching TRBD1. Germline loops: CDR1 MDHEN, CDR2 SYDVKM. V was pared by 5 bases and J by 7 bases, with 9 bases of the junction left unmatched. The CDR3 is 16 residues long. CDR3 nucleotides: TGTGCCAGCAGTACACTTACAGGGGGCGCAAATTCACCCCTCCACTTT. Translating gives CASSTLTGGANSPLHF.

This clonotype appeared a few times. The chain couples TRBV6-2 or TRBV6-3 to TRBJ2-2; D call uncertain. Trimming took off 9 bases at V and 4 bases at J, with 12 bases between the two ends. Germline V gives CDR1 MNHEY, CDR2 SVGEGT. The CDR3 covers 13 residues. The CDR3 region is CASLTDGTGELFF. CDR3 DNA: TGTGCCAGTCTTACGGACGGCACCGGGGAGCTGTTTTTT.

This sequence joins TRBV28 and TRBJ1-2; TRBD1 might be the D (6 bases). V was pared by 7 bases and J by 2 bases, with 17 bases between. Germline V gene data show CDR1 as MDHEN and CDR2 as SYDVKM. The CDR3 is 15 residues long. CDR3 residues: CASTSGLGQNYGYTF. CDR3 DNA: TGTGCCAGCACCTCTGGGCTTGGACAGAACTATGGCTACACCTTC.

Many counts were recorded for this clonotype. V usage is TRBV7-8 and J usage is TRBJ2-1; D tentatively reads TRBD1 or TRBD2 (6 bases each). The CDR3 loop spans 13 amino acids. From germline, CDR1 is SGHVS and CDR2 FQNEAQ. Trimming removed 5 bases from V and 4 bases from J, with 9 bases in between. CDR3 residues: CASSAGHYNEQFF. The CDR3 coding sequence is TGTGCCAGCAGCGCGGGACATTACAATGAGCAGTTCTTC. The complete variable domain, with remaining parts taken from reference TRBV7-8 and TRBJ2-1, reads GAGVSQSPRYKVAKRGQDVALRCDPISGHVSLFWYQQALGQGPEFLTYFQNEAQLDKSGLPSDRFFAERPEGSVSTLKIQRTQQEDSAVYLCASSAGHYNEQFFGPGTRLTVL.

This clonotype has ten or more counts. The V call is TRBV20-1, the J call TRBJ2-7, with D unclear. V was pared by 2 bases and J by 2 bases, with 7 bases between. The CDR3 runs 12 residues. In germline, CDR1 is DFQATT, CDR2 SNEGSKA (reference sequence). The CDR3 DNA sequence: TGCAGTGCTAGACCCAATCCCTACGAGCAGTACTTC. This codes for CSARPNPYEQYF.

The CDR3 sequence is CASSLYGGEQETQYF. DNA for the CDR3: TGCGCCAGCAGCTTGTACGGCGGGGAACAAGAGACCCAGTACTTC. The chain recombines TRBV5-1 with TRBJ2-5; a weak D match, TRBD2 (6 bases). Trimming pared 1 base from V and 2 bases from J, leaving 12 bases between. Germline CDR1 and CDR2: SGHRS and YFSETQ. The CDR3 extends over 15 amino acids.

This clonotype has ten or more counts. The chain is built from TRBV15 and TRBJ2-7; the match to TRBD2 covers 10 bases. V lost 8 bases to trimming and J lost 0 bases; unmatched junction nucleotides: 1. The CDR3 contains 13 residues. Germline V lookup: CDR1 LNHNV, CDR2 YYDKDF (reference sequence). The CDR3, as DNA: TGTGCCACCGGACTAGCGGTCTCCTACGAGCAGTACTTC. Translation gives CATGLAVSYEQYF.

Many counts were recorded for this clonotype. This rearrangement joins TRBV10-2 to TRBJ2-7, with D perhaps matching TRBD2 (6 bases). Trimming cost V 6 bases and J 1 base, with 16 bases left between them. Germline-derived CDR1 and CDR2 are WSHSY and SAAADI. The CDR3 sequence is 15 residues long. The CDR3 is CASSWEAVGSYEQYF. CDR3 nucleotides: TGCGCCAGCAGCTGGGAGGCGGTTGGGTCCTACGAGCAGTACTTC.

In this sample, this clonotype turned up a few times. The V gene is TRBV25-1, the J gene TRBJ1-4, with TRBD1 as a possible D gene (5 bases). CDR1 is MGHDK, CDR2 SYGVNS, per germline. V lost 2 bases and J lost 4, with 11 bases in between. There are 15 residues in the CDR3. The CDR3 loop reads CASSEGMGGNEKLFF. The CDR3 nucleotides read TGTGCCAGCAGTGAAGGGATGGGGGGTAATGAAAAACTGTTTTTT.

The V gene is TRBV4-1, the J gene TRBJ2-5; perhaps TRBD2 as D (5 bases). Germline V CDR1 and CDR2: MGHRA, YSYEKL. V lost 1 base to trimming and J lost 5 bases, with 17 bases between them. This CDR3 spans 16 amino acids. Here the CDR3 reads CASSQGPSLSVETQYF. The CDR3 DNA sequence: TGCGCCAGCAGCCAAGGACCTAGCTTGTCCGTCGAGACCCAGTACTTC.